This T cell receptor beta chain comes out of a study of cytomegalovirus exposure and HLA in healthy donors. Germline CDR1 is SGDLS and CDR2 is YYNGEE. This CDR3 region has 18 residues. V was pared by 3 bases and J by 10 bases, with 23 bases of the junction left unmatched. This clone was seen only a few times. The primer mix had 60 Vbeta and 13 Jbeta primers. Using immunoSEQ multiplex PCR, the repertoire was profiled, and TCRdb retains in-frame clones only, with some absent. The data show fewer than 200,000 clones, with 70% to 90% seen just once and 0.75% to 0.9% held by the top ten. This TCR was sampled from a woman younger than 35 in good health and CMV-seronegative. The chain couples TRBV9 to TRBJ1-1; 8 bases align to TRBD1. Sequenced: PBMCs. The DNA for the CDR3 is TGTGCCAGCAGCGCCCTCGGGCCTAATCGGATCACAGGGGGGGGAGCTTTCTTT. Translation: CASSALGPNRITGGGAFF.